The source of this TCR beta chain is a study of vaccination effects on CD4 cells after COVID-19. About the study: The vaccine given was either BNT162b2 or mRNA-1273, in two doses.

The CDR3 spans 15 residues. V lost 8 bases and J 0 bases, leaving 14 bases between the germline ends. Germline V gene data show CDR1 as MNHNY and CDR2 as SVGAGI (reference sequence). Repertoires were generated with immunoSEQ multiplex PCR, while TCRdb's copy carries only in-frame clones and drops some. Here the sample spans tens of thousands of clones, around 76% being singletons. With regard to this clone: Its antigen is not identified.

Using viral peptide pools, the ViraFEST assay grew out antigen-specific CD4+ T cells prior to sequencing. Cells that had been cultured for roughly ten days were the source of isolated CD4+ T cells. Nucleocapsid antibodies were negative in the vaccine recipients, who had never had SARS-CoV-2 infection. IL-2 medium took the place of half the medium on both days 3 and 7. Sequences were derived from CD4+ T cells from PBMCs cultured with HCoV-NL63 spike peptides, sampled before COVID-19 vaccination. The sequence was collected from a human donor who received a COVID-19 vaccine. This rearrangement joins TRBV6-6 to TRBJ1-3; D ambiguous. The CDR3 DNA reads TGTGCCAGCCAGAGGCAGGCCCTCTCTGGAAACACCATATATTTT. It specifies CASQRQALSGNTIYF.